This T cell receptor (beta chain) appears in the sequencing data of a study of blood T cell repertoires in COVID-19. The table came from immunoSEQ multiplex PCR; TCRdb's copy has only in-frame clones and leaves some out. The sample has roughly 300,000 clones; 80% to 95% are singletons. This clone was recorded only once. The V end lost 5 bases, the J end lost 8 bases, and 18 bases lay between the germline ends. Germline-derived CDR1 and CDR2 are MDHEN and SYDVKM. The CDR3 has 15 amino acids. Sequences were obtained from PBMCs or T cells enriched from blood (not recorded which). J is TRBJ1-4 and V is TRBV28; possible D gene TRBD1, 5 bases. The sequence was collected from a woman aged 30 to 39 who had recovered from COVID-19. The CDR3 DNA reads as TGTGCCAGCAGTCTCCCGGGGGGGGGTGTGGAAAAACTGTTTTTT. Translating gives CASSLPGGGVEKLFF.